The 10 T cell receptor beta chains in this list originate from one sample, sequenced in a study of PD-L1 blockade in urothelial cancer. Data came from immunoSEQ multiplex PCR; TCRdb stores just in-frame clones and leaves some out. The sample contains approximately 65,000 clones, 85% to 90% of which appear only once. The sample here was PBMCs, taken around atezolizumab (anti-PD-L1) treatment. The origin of the receptors is a man aged 55 to 70 with urothelial cancer.

The gene calls are TRBV12-5 and TRBJ2-7, with TRBD2 as a possible D gene (5 bases). The CDR3 has 14 residues. Trimming cost V 5 bases and J 2 bases, with 13 bases left between them. Germline values: CDR1 LGHNT, CDR2 FRNRAP. The CDR3 reads CASGLNSGAYEQYF. The CDR3 DNA reads as TGTGCTAGTGGTCTCAACTCCGGGGCCTACGAGCAGTACTTC.

The chain joins TRBV7-2 to TRBJ1-2; a possible D gene is TRBD1 (6 bases). The V end lost 4 bases, the J end lost 4 bases, and 16 bases lay between the germline ends. Germline lookup yields CDR1 SGHTA and CDR2 FQGNSA. CDR3 length: 15 residues. CDR3 DNA: TGTGCCAGCAGCTCCAGACAGGTTAATAGCTATGGCTACACCTTC. Protein product: CASSSRQVNSYGYTF. Filled out from reference TRBV7-2 and TRBJ1-2, the complete variable domain reads GAGVSQSPSNKVTEKGKDVELRCDPISGHTALYWYRQSLGQGLEFLIYFQGNSAPDKSGLPSDRFSAERTGGSVSTLTIQRTQQEDSAVYLCASSSRQVNSYGYTFGSGTRLTVV.

The chain is built from TRBV5-1 and TRBJ2-7; TRBD1 agrees at 8 bases. With V trimmed by 3 bases and J by 1 base, 6 bases remained unmatched. CDR1 and CDR2 from the germline V gene are SGHRS and YFSETQ. The length of the CDR3 is 15 residues. CDR3 amino acids: CASSSQGARSYEQYF. The CDR3 DNA reads TGCGCCAGCAGCTCGCAGGGGGCTCGTTCCTACGAGCAGTACTTC.

This rearrangement joins TRBV5-1 to TRBJ1-1; no firm D call. With 0 bases removed from V and 1 base from J, the gap between germline ends came to 10 bases. Germline CDR1 is SGHRS and CDR2 is YFSETQ. The CDR3 length is 15 residues. The CDR3 here is CASSLAGTQNTEAFF. The DNA of the CDR3 is TGCGCCAGCAGCTTGGCAGGAACACAGAACACTGAAGCTTTCTTT.

The chain employs TRBV5-4 and TRBJ1-2; 9 bases are a match to TRBD1. The ends lost 7 bases at V and 3 bases at J; junction bases unmatched: 4. In germline, CDR1 is SGHNT, CDR2 YYREEE (reference sequence). The CDR3 is 13 residues long. The CDR3 sequence is CASSTGGDYGYTF. The CDR3 region has the DNA TGTGCCAGCTCTACAGGGGGCGACTATGGCTACACCTTC. Full variable domain (missing parts from reference TRBV5-4 and TRBJ1-2): ETGVTQSPTHLIKTRGQQVTLRCSSQSGHNTVSWYQQALGQGPQFIFQYYREEENGRGNFPPRFSGLQFPNYSSELNVNALELDDSALYLCASSTGGDYGYTFGSGTRLTVV.

The genes are TRBV19 and TRBJ1-2; maybe TRBD1 (6 bases). Germline V gene lookup returns CDR1 LNHDA and CDR2 SQIVND (reference sequence). This CDR3 has 12 residues. V lost 7 bases and J 5 bases, leaving 11 bases between the germline ends. The CDR3 loop is CASTPGHYGYTF. CDR3 DNA sequence: TGTGCCAGTACCCCGGGACATTATGGCTACACCTTC.

The V gene is TRBV9, the J gene TRBJ2-2, with TRBD2 matching over 13 bases. V lost 3 bases and J lost 6; bases outside the gene matches: 2. Germline CDR1 is SGDLS and CDR2 is YYNGEE. The CDR3 is made up of 15 amino acids. CDR3 sequence (DNA): TGTGCCAGCAGCGGACTAGCGGGAGGTTCCGGGGAGCTGTTTTTT. Protein: CASSGLAGGSGELFF.

In its sample, this clone was seen a few times. The rearrangement links TRBV4-1 to TRBJ2-2; 7 bases match TRBD1. Per germline, CDR1 MGHRA and CDR2 YSYEKL. The CDR3 runs to 16 residues. Trimming removed 3 bases from V and 3 bases from J; junction bases left unmatched: 7. CDR3 sequence (DNA): TGCGCCAGCAGCCAGTCTGACAGGGTCTACACCGGGGAGCTGTTTTTT. The encoded protein is CASSQSDRVYTGELFF.

The chain recombines TRBV7-2 with TRBJ1-5; D is possibly TRBD1 (6 bases). Germline lookup yields CDR1 SGHTA and CDR2 FQGNSA. Trimming took off 6 bases at V and 5 bases at J, with 11 bases between the two ends. The CDR3 is made up of 13 amino acids. The CDR3 DNA sequence: TGTGCCAGCAGTGGACAGTCCGATCAGCCCCAGCATTTT. This sequence encodes CASSGQSDQPQHF.

The chain couples TRBV28 to TRBJ1-4, with no clear D. This CDR3 comprises 14 residues. Germline lookup yields CDR1 MDHEN and CDR2 SYDVKM. V lost 2 bases and J lost 8, with 12 bases in between. The CDR3 DNA reads as TGTGCCAGCAGTTTACAGTCTACTAGGGAAAAACTGTTTTTT. Protein: CASSLQSTREKLFF.